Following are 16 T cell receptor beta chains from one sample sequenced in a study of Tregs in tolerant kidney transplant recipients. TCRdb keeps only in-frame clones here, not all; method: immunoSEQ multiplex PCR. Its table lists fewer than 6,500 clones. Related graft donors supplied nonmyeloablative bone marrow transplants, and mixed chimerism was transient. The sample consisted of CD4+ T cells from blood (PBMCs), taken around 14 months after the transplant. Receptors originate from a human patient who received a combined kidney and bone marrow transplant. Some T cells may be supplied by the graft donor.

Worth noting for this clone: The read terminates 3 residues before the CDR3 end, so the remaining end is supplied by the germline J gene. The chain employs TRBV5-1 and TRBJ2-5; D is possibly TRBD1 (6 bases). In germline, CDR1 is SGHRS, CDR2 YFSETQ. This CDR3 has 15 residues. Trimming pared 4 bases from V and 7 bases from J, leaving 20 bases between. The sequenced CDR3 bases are TGCGCCAGCAGCACGGACAGTCACGTCGTGTGGACC. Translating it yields CASSTDSHVVWT. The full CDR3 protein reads CASSTDSHVVWTQYF.

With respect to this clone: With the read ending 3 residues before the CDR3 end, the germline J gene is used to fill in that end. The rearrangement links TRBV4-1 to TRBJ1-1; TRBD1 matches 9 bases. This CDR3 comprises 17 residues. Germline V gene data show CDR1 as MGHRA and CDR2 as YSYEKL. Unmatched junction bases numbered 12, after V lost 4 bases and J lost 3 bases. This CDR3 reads CASSRGQGPGGYTEAFF. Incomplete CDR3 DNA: TGCGCCAGCAGCCGCGGACAGGGGCCCGGAGGTTACACTGAA.

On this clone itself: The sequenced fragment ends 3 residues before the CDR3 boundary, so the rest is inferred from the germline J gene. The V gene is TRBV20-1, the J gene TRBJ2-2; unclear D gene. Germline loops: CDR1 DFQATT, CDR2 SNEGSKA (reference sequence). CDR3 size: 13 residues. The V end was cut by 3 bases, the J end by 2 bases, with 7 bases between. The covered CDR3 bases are TGCAGTGCTAGTGGGCAAAACACCGGGGAG. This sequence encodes CSASGQNTGE. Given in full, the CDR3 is CSASGQNTGELFF.

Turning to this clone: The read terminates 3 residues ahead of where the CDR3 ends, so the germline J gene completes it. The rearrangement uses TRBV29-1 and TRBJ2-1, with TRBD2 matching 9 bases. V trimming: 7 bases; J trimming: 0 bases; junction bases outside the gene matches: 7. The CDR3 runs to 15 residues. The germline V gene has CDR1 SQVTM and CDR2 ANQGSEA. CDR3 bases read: TGCAGCGGTAGAGCGGGAGGACGCTCCTACAATGAG. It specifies CSGRAGGRSYNE. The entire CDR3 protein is CSGRAGGRSYNEQFF.

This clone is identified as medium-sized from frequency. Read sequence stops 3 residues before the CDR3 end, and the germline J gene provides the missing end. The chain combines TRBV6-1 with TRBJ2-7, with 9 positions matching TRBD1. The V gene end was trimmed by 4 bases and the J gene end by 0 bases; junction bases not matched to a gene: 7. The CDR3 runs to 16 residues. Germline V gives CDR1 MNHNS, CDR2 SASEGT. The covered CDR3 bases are TGTGCCAGCAGTGGACAATACAGGGGGCCCTCCTACGAG. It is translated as CASSGQYRGPSYE. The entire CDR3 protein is CASSGQYRGPSYEQYF.

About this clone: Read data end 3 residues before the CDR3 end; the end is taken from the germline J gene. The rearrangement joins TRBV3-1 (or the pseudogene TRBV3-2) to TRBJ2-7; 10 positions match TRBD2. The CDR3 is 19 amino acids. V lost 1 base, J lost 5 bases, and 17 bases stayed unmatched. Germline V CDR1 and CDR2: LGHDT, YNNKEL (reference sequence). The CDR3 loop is CASSQGAGVKREGLNEQYF. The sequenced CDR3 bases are TGTGCCAGCAGCCAAGGAGCCGGAGTAAAGCGGGAGGGCCTAAACGAG.

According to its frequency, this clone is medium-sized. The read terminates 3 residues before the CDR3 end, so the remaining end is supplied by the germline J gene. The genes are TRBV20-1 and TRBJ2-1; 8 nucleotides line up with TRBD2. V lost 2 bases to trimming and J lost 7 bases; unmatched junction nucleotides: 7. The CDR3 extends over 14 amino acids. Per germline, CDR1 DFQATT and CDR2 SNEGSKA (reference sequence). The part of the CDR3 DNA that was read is TGCAGTGCTAGAACGAGCGGGAGAGGGAATGAG. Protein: CSARTSGRGNE. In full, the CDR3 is CSARTSGRGNEQFF.

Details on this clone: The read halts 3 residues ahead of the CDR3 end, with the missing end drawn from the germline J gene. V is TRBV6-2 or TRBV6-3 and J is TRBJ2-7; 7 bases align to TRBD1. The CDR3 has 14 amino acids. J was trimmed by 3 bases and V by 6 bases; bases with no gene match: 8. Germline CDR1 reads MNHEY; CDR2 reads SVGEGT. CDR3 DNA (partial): TGTGCCAGCAGGCCGACAGGGATCGGCTACGAG. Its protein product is CASRPTGIGYE. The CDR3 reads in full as CASRPTGIGYEQYF.

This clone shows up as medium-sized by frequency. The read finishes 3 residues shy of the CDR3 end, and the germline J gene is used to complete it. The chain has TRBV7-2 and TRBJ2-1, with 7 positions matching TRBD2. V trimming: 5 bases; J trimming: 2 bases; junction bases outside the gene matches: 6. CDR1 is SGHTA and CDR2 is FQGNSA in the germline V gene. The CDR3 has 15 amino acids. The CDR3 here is CASSPSGEAYNEQFF. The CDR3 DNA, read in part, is TGTGCCAGCAGCCCCAGCGGGGAAGCCTACAATGAG.

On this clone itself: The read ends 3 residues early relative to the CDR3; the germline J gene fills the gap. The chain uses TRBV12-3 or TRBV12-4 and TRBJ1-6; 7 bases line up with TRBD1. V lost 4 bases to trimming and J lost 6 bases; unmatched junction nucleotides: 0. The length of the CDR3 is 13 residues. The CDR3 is CASSWDSNSPLHF. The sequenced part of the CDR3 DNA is TGTGCCAGCAGTTGGGACAGTAATTCACCC.

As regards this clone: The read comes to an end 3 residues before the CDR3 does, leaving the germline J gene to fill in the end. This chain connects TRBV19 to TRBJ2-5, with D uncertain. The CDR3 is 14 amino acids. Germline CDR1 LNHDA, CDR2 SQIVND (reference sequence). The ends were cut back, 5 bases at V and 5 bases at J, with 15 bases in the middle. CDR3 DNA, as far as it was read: TGTGCCAGTAGTCCCGTTGGGCCCTGGGAGACC. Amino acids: CASSPVGPWET. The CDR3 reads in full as CASSPVGPWETQYF. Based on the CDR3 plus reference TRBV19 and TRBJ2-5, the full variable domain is DGGITQSPKYLFRKEGQNVTLSCEQNLNHDAMYWYRQDPGQGLRLIYYSQIVNDFQKGDIAEGYSVSREKKESFPLTVTSAQKNPTAFYLCASSPVGPWETQYFGPGTRLLVL.

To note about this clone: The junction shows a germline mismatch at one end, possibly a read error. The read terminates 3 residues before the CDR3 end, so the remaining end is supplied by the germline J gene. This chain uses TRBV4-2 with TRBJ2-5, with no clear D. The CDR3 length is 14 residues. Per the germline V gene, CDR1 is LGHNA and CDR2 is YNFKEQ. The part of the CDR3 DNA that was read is TGCGCCAGCAGCCAATCCGGCCAGCGAGAGACC. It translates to CASSQSGQRET. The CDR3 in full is CASSQSGQRETQYF.

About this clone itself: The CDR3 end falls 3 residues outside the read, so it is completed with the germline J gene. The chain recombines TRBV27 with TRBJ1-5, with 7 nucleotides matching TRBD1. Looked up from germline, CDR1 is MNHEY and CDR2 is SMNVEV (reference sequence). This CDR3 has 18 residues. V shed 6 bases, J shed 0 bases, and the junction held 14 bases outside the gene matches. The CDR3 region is CASRRTSQGRYSNQPQHF. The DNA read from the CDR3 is TGTGCCAGCAGGCGGACCTCACAGGGGAGATATAGCAATCAGCCC.

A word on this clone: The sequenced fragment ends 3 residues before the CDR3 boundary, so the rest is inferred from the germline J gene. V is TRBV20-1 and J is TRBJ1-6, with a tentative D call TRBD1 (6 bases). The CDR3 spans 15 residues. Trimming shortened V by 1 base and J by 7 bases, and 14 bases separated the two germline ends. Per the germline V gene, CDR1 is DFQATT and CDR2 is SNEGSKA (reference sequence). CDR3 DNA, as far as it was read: TGCAGTGCTAGAGTGACTACAGGGCTGAATTCACCC. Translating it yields CSARVTTGLNSP. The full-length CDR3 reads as CSARVTTGLNSPLHF.

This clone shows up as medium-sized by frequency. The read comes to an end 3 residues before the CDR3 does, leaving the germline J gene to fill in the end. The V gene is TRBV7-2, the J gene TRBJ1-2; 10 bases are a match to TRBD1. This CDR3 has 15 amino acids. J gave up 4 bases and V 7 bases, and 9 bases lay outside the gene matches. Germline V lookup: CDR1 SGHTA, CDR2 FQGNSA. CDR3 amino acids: CASTPLGTGVYGYTF. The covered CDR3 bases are TGTGCCAGCACCCCTCTCGGGACAGGGGTCTATGGC.

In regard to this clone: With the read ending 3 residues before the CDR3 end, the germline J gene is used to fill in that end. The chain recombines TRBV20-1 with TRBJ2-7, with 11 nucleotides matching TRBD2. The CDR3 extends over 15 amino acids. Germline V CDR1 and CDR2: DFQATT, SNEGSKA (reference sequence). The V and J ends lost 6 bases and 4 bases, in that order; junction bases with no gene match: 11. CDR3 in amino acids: CSAAIAGGDPYEQYF. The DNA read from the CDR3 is TGCAGTGCCGCCATAGCGGGAGGGGATCCGTACGAG.